Following are 18 T cell receptor beta chains from one sample sequenced in a study of cytomegalovirus exposure and HLA in healthy donors. The PCR had 60 Vbeta and 13 Jbeta primers. TCRdb's copy holds only in-frame clones and misses some; the assay was immunoSEQ multiplex PCR. This sample carries about 150,000 clones, about 85% of them seen once, and the ten largest clones take 2.5%. Material for sequencing was PBMCs. The receptors shown here come from a boy between 2 and 10 years old in good health and CMV-seronegative.

The genes are TRBV4-2 and TRBJ2-1; the match to TRBD2 covers 8 bases. The CDR3 is 17 amino acids. The trim removed 1 base at V and 4 bases at J, leaving 9 bases unmatched. CDR1 is LGHNA, CDR2 YNFKEQ, per germline. DNA of the CDR3: TGTGCCAGCAGCCAAGTTCGTGCTAGCGGGTATTACAATGAGCAGTTCTTC. As protein: CASSQVRASGYYNEQFF.

The chain has TRBV28 and TRBJ2-2; TRBD1 aligns across 8 bases. This CDR3 comprises 17 residues. CDR1 and CDR2 (germline): MDHEN, SYDVKM. Trimming at V came to 1 base and at J to 6 bases, leaving 10 bases not matched to a gene. In DNA form, the CDR3 reads TGTGCCAGCAGTTTATCCGACAGGGGTCCGATGGCCGGGGAGCTGTTTTTT. It yields the protein CASSLSDRGPMAGELFF. The full variable domain, in which reference TRBV28 and TRBJ2-2 provide the parts outside the CDR3, is DVKVTQSSRYLVKRTGEKVFLECVQDMDHENMFWYRQDPGLGLRLIYFSYDVKMKEKGDIPEGYSVSREKKERFSLILESASTNQTSMYLCASSLSDRGPMAGELFFGEGSRLTVL.

The V gene is TRBV7-9, the J gene TRBJ2-7; D possibly corresponds to TRBD1 (5 bases). This CDR3 is 12 amino acids long. The germline V gene has CDR1 SEHNR and CDR2 FQNEAQ (reference sequence). The ends were cut back, 2 bases at V and 9 bases at J, with 11 bases in the middle. This chain's CDR3 is CASSLHRGRQYF. The DNA for the CDR3 is TGTGCCAGCAGCTTACATAGGGGAAGGCAGTACTTC.

This chain links TRBV5-8 with TRBJ2-5; 9 bases are a match to TRBD1. The CDR3 sequence is 14 residues long. After removal of 4 bases from V and 3 bases from J, the junction contained 4 bases not matched to a gene. Germline V gives CDR1 SGHTS, CDR2 YDEGEE. CDR3 coding DNA: TGTGCCAGCAGCCCGGGACAGGGCAAAGAGACCCAGTACTTC. Its translation: CASSPGQGKETQYF. Drawing the rest from reference TRBV5-8 and TRBJ2-5, the complete variable domain is EAGVTQSPTHLIKTRGQQATLRCSPISGHTSVYWYQQALGLGLQFLLWYDEGEERNRGNFPPRFSGRQFPNYSSELNVNALELEDSALYLCASSPGQGKETQYFGPGTRLLVL.

As to this clone: Different DNA sequences within this sample yield the same CDR3. The V and J genes are TRBV25-1 and TRBJ2-7, with TRBD1 matching over 7 bases. The junction had 6 bases not matched to a gene; V was cut back by 4 bases and J by 3 bases. CDR3 length equals 14 residues. Germline V gives CDR1 MGHDK, CDR2 SYGVNS. The CDR3 coding sequence is TGTGCCAGCAGTGCCGAGCACAGGGGCTACGAGCAGTACTTC. As protein: CASSAEHRGYEQYF.

This chain joins TRBV27 and TRBJ2-5; 10 bases align to TRBD1. The J call could be wrong; TRBJ2-7 is a better fit for the DNA end. The CDR3 runs 15 residues. Germline CDR1 MNHEY, CDR2 SMNVEV (reference sequence). CDR3 region: CASSARDRGNDEQYF. CDR3 nucleotide sequence: TGTGCCAGCAGTGCCAGGGACAGGGGAAACGACGAGCAGTACTTC.

This clone was counted between two and nine times. The chain links TRBV13 to TRBJ1-1; D ambiguous. The CDR3 length is 14 residues. CDR1 is PRHDT and CDR2 is FYEKMQ in the germline V gene (reference sequence). Trimming took off 3 bases at V and 1 base at J, with 9 bases between the two ends. The CDR3 nucleotides are TGTGCCAGCAGCTTGTCCGGAGGGAACACTGAAGCTTTCTTT. It yields the protein CASSLSGGNTEAFF.

The chain uses TRBV5-5 and TRBJ1-6, with 8 bases matching TRBD1. The V gene's germline CDR1 is SGHKS and CDR2 YYEKEE (reference sequence). With 3 bases clipped from V and 6 bases from J, the junction kept 11 bases outside the gene matches. The CDR3 runs 17 residues. Written as DNA, the CDR3 is TGTGCCAGCAGCTCTAGCGTGAGACAGGGGCTTAATTCACCCCTCCACTTT. Translating gives CASSSSVRQGLNSPLHF.

The chain combines TRBV11-3 with TRBJ2-7, with D unclear. Germline CDR1 is SGHNT and CDR2 is YENEEA. The CDR3 covers 17 residues. Trimming took 5 bases from V and 2 from J, leaving 22 bases between them. CDR3 nucleotides: TGTGCCAGCAGCCCCGACCCGTTCCGTGGGCTAACCTACGAGCAGTACTTC. Protein sequence: CASSPDPFRGLTYEQYF.

This clone was recorded only once. The CDR3 nucleotides are TGTGCCAGCAGCTTTCGGACTGCTTCTGGGGCCAACGTCCTGACTTTC. Protein product: CASSFRTASGANVLTF. The chain employs TRBV7-9 and TRBJ2-6; possibly TRBD2 for D (5 bases). The CDR3 is made up of 16 amino acids. Trimming left V 3 bases short and J 1 base short, with 10 bases between. Germline CDR1 and CDR2: SEHNR and FQNEAQ (reference sequence).

V is TRBV7-9 and J is TRBJ2-1, with 9 bases that match TRBD1. The CDR3 loop spans 15 amino acids. With 3 bases clipped from V and 10 bases from J, the junction kept 10 bases outside the gene matches. Germline loops: CDR1 SEHNR, CDR2 FQNEAQ (reference sequence). The CDR3 DNA follows: TGTGCCAGCAGCTTTTCGGAACAGGGGGCAAACGAGCAGTTCTTC. Translating gives CASSFSEQGANEQFF.

The J gene is TRBJ2-1, the V gene TRBV11-2; D perhaps matches TRBD2 (6 bases). CDR1 SGHAT and CDR2 FQNNGV come from the germline V gene. CDR3 size: 17 residues. V gave up 0 bases and J gave up 3 bases, with 15 bases separating them. This CDR3 reads CASSLDLRDCCYNEQFF. CDR3 sequence (DNA): TGTGCCAGCAGCTTAGACCTTCGGGACTGTTGCTACAATGAGCAGTTCTTC. Full variable domain (rest looked up from reference TRBV11-2 and TRBJ2-1): EAGVAQSPRYKIIEKRQSVAFWCNPISGHATLYWYQQILGQGPKLLIQFQNNGVVDDSQLPKDRFSAERLKGVDSTLKIQPAKLEDSAVYLCASSLDLRDCCYNEQFFGPGTRLTVL.

The chain is built from TRBV11-3 and TRBJ1-1, with D perhaps TRBD1 (5 bases). V was pared by 5 bases and J by 1 base, with 17 bases between. Germline V gene sequence: CDR1 SGHNT, CDR2 YENEEA. This CDR3 is 16 amino acids long. The CDR3 DNA sequence: TGTGCCAGCAGCACCCTCAGGGTTTCGGGGAACACTGAAGCTTTCTTT. This encodes CASSTLRVSGNTEAFF. Filled out from reference TRBV11-3 and TRBJ1-1, the complete variable domain reads EAGVVQSPRYKIIEKKQPVAFWCNPISGHNTLYWYLQNLGQGPELLIRYENEEAVDDSQLPKDRFSAERLKGVDSTLKIQPAELGDSAVYLCASSTLRVSGNTEAFFGQGTRLTVV.

The table lists this clone with a few counts. J is TRBJ1-4 and V is TRBV6-6; 8 positions agree with TRBD1. The germline V gene has CDR1 MNHNY and CDR2 SVGAGI (reference sequence). With V trimmed by 6 bases and J by 10 bases, 4 bases remained unmatched. The CDR3 has 12 amino acids. CDR3 residues: CASSQGQGKLFF. As DNA, the CDR3 is TGTGCCAGCAGCCAAGGACAGGGAAAACTGTTTTTT.

This clone was seen only a few times. The rearrangement joins TRBV6-4 to TRBJ2-2; TRBD2 matches 10 bases. Germline-derived CDR1 and CDR2 are MRHNA and SNTAGT. CDR3 length equals 15 residues. J gave up 1 base and V 4 bases, and 0 bases lay outside the gene matches. DNA of the CDR3: TGTGCCAGCAGTGGGACTAGCGGGAACACCGGGGAGCTGTTTTTT. Translation gives CASSGTSGNTGELFF.

This clone was counted a single time. This chain joins TRBV5-8 and TRBJ2-6; D not certain. Per germline, CDR1 SGHTS and CDR2 YDEGEE. The CDR3 has 16 residues. Between the trimmed V and J ends, which lost 3 bases and 2 bases, there was a span of 12 bases. The CDR3: CASSSPPFAGANVLTF. CDR3 sequence (DNA): TGTGCCAGCAGCTCCCCTCCGTTCGCTGGGGCCAACGTCCTGACTTTC.

V and J are TRBV7-9 and TRBJ2-7; the match to TRBD1 covers 8 bases. Germline trimming cut 3 bases from V and 2 bases from J; bases unmatched to any gene: 6. The CDR3 extends over 15 amino acids. Germline CDR1 and CDR2: SEHNR and FQNEAQ (reference sequence). The CDR3 region has the DNA TGTGCCAGCAGCTTCCGACAGGGGAGTCCCTACGAGCAGTACTTC. It specifies CASSFRQGSPYEQYF.

This rearrangement joins TRBV5-1 to TRBJ1-1, with D possibly TRBD1 on 5 matching bases. CDR1 is SGHRS and CDR2 is YFSETQ in the germline V gene. V lost 1 base and J lost 11, with 21 bases in between. The CDR3 consists of 15 residues. The CDR3: CASSLPAGGVSGAFF. CDR3 DNA sequence: TGCGCCAGCAGCTTGCCAGCGGGAGGGGTTTCTGGTGCTTTCTTT.